A single sample is the source of the 28 T cell receptor beta chains below, sequenced in a study of technical replicates of blood from a handful of donors. Data came from immunoSEQ multiplex PCR; TCRdb stores just in-frame clones and leaves some out. The sample contains 50,000 to 70,000 clones, approximately 86% of which appear only once. Sequencing was carried out using PBMCs. Source of these receptors: a human donor in good health. Some clones in this sample may be carry-over from other donors' samples.

The chain links TRBV4-3 to TRBJ2-7; TRBD2 matches at 10 bases. Germline V CDR1 and CDR2: LGHNA, YSLEER. Losses at the gene ends were 1 base for V and 7 bases for J; bases not matched to a gene: 4. The CDR3 runs to 14 residues. The CDR3, as DNA: TGCGCCAGCAGCCAAGCTGGGACTAGCGTTGAGCAGTACTTC. This codes for CASSQAGTSVEQYF.

This clone was seen a single time. The chain uses TRBV19 and TRBJ2-7, with 9 bases identical to TRBD2. CDR1 and CDR2 (germline): LNHDA, SQIVND (reference sequence). CDR3 length equals 15 residues. J lost 4 bases, V lost 5 bases, and 9 bases had no gene match. The CDR3 loop reads CASSSRAGGGYEQYF. The CDR3 nucleotides read TGTGCCAGTAGTTCAAGAGCGGGAGGCGGTTACGAGCAGTACTTC.

The chain carries TRBV6-1 and TRBJ1-1, with D possibly matching TRBD1 (6 bases). The germline V and J ends were trimmed by 1 base and 0 bases, with 15 bases remaining between them. CDR3 length equals 17 residues. Looked up from germline, CDR1 is MNHNS and CDR2 is SASEGT. The CDR3 bases are TGTGCCAGCAGTGAAGTGGAGACAGGAGTCTTGAACACTGAAGCTTTCTTT. Translation gives CASSEVETGVLNTEAFF.

The V and J genes are TRBV6-5 and TRBJ1-1, with a weak D call TRBD1 (5 bases). The CDR3 extends over 15 amino acids. Trimming shortened V by 0 bases and J by 1 base, and 9 bases separated the two germline ends. Germline V lookup: CDR1 MNHEY, CDR2 SVGAGI. The CDR3 DNA sequence: TGTGCCAGCAGTTACTCTGCAGGGCCGAACACTGAAGCTTTCTTT. Translating it yields CASSYSAGPNTEAFF.

The chain couples TRBV27 to TRBJ1-2; possible D gene TRBD1, 6 bases. This CDR3 contains 13 residues. Trimming pared 6 bases from V and 5 bases from J, leaving 13 bases between. Germline assignment: CDR1 MNHEY and CDR2 SMNVEV (reference sequence). The CDR3 is CASSLRGGYGYTF. The CDR3 nucleotides are TGTGCCAGCAGCCTCAGGGGTGGGTATGGCTACACCTTC.

The gene calls are TRBV7-9 and TRBJ2-5, with 8 bases matching TRBD2. Trimming cost V 4 bases and J 3 bases; bases outside gene matches: 7. Germline CDR1 and CDR2: SEHNR and FQNEAQ (reference sequence). The CDR3 totals 15 residues. For the CDR3, the DNA is TGTGCCAGCAGCTCCCTCAGCGGGGGCGAAGAGACCCAGTACTTC. Its protein is CASSSLSGGEETQYF. Supplemented by reference TRBV7-9 and TRBJ2-5, the full variable domain reads DTGVSQNPRHKITKRGQNVTFRCDPISEHNRLYWYRQTLGQGPEFLTYFQNEAQLEKSRLLSDRFSAERPKGSFSTLEIQRTEQGDSAMYLCASSSLSGGEETQYFGPGTRLLVL.

In its sample, this clone was seen once. The chain has TRBV19 and TRBJ1-1; TRBD1 might be the D (6 bases). The V end lost 1 base, the J end lost 4 bases, and 13 bases lay between the germline ends. The CDR3 has 15 amino acids. Germline assignment: CDR1 LNHDA and CDR2 SQIVND (reference sequence). The CDR3 spells CASSIAAGVSTEAFF. The DNA of the CDR3 is TGTGCCAGTAGTATAGCTGCAGGGGTGAGCACTGAAGCTTTCTTT.

CDR3 region: CASSYTSGSNTGELFF. The CDR3 DNA is TGTGCCAGCAGCTACACTAGCGGGAGTAACACCGGGGAGCTGTTTTTT. This rearrangement joins TRBV5-4 to TRBJ2-2, with 11 positions matching TRBD2. Germline-derived CDR1 and CDR2 are SGHNT and YYREEE (reference sequence). J was trimmed by 2 bases and V by 3 bases; bases with no gene match: 3. CDR3 length: 16 amino acids.

This rearrangement joins TRBV5-4 to TRBJ2-3; 7 positions match TRBD2. CDR3 length: 15 amino acids. The J segment lost 1 base and the V segment lost 2 bases, leaving 4 bases of the junction unmatched. In germline, CDR1 is SGHNT, CDR2 YYREEE (reference sequence). CDR3 sequence (DNA): TGTGCCAGCAGCTTACCGGGGGGTCGCACAGATACGCAGTATTTT. Encoded protein: CASSLPGGRTDTQYF.

The chain combines TRBV10-3 with TRBJ1-2, with D unclear. The V gene lost 3 bases and the J gene lost 7 bases, with 12 bases spanning the gap. The length of the CDR3 is 13 residues. The germline gives CDR1 ENHRY, CDR2 SYGVKD. The CDR3 nucleotides read TGTGCCATCAGTGACGGGAATGTCAGTGGCTACACCTTC. It encodes CAISDGNVSGYTF.

The rearrangement uses TRBV19 and TRBJ1-1, with TRBD1 as a possible D gene (5 bases). CDR1 LNHDA and CDR2 SQIVND come from the germline V gene (reference sequence). This CDR3 has 15 amino acids. The V gene lost 2 bases and the J gene lost 2 bases, with 12 bases spanning the gap. The CDR3: CASSILAGQNTEAFF. CDR3 in DNA: TGTGCCAGTAGTATATTGGCAGGGCAAAACACTGAAGCTTTCTTT.

J is TRBJ1-2 and V is TRBV25-1; D may be TRBD1 (5 bases). From germline, CDR1 is MGHDK and CDR2 SYGVNS. Trimming shortened V by 4 bases and J by 3 bases, and 21 bases separated the two germline ends. This CDR3 is 17 amino acids long. Written as DNA, the CDR3 is TGTGCCAGCAGTGCGACAGCAACCCCCATGCCAGACTATGGCTACACCTTC. This translates into CASSATATPMPDYGYTF.

This chain links TRBV9 with TRBJ2-3; 7 bases are shared with TRBD1. CDR1 SGDLS and CDR2 YYNGEE come from the germline V gene. The V segment lost 0 bases and the J segment 1 base; nucleotides outside the gene matches: 5. The CDR3 is 16 residues long. CDR3 DNA: TGTGCCAGCAGCGTAGGACGGGACAGACGCACAGATACGCAGTATTTT. Amino acid sequence: CASSVGRDRRTDTQYF.

This chain uses TRBV11-2 with TRBJ2-7; TRBD2 aligns across 14 bases. The CDR3 contains 15 residues. Trimming removed 4 bases from V and 4 bases from J; junction bases left unmatched: 3. Germline-derived CDR1 and CDR2 are SGHAT and FQNNGV. The CDR3 coding sequence is TGTGCCAGCAGCTACCGACTAGCGGGAGGGTACGAGCAGTACTTC. As protein: CASSYRLAGGYEQYF.

The rearrangement links TRBV5-3 to TRBJ2-7, with 10 nucleotides matching TRBD2. Being an ORF, TRBV5-3 has a function that is uncertain. The CDR3 runs to 15 residues. Trimming removed 0 bases from V and 2 bases from J; junction bases left unmatched: 2. The CDR3 loop reads CARSLEREGPYEQYF. CDR3 DNA sequence: TGTGCCAGAAGCTTGGAGCGGGAGGGCCCCTACGAGCAGTACTTC.

V and J are TRBV19 and TRBJ2-7; 13 bases are shared with TRBD2. V was clipped by 5 bases and J by 4 bases; unmatched bases: 5. This CDR3 is 15 amino acids long. Germline assignment: CDR1 LNHDA and CDR2 SQIVND (reference sequence). CDR3 DNA: TGTGCCAGTAGTCACCGGACTAGCGGGAGTTACGAGCAGTACTTC. Protein sequence: CASSHRTSGSYEQYF.

The rearrangement links TRBV11-2 to TRBJ1-2; 7 bases line up with TRBD1. Germline V gene lookup returns CDR1 SGHAT and CDR2 FQNNGV. With 1 base clipped from V and 6 bases from J, the junction kept 5 bases outside the gene matches. CDR3 size: 14 residues. CDR3 sequence reads: CASSLGRGTHGYTF. The CDR3 bases are TGTGCCAGCAGCTTAGGCAGGGGGACTCATGGCTACACCTTC. Together with reference TRBV11-2 and TRBJ1-2, the CDR3 gives the full variable domain: EAGVAQSPRYKIIEKRQSVAFWCNPISGHATLYWYQQILGQGPKLLIQFQNNGVVDDSQLPKDRFSAERLKGVDSTLKIQPAKLEDSAVYLCASSLGRGTHGYTFGSGTRLTVV.

V and J are TRBV21-1 and TRBJ2-7; no DNA check was done on the table's D call, TRBD1. TRBV21-1 is designated a pseudogene. CDR3 length equals 17 residues. CDR3 region: CASSKAPTRPGGYEQYF. The DNA for the CDR3 is TGTGCCAGCAGCAAAGCCCCGACTAGGCCAGGGGGGTACGAGCAGTACTTC.

The chain joins TRBV4-2 to TRBJ2-7; 15 bases fit TRBD2. CDR1 LGHNA and CDR2 YNFKEQ come from the germline V gene. This CDR3 has 16 residues. Unmatched junction bases numbered 3, after V lost 1 base and J lost 5 bases. The CDR3 region is CASSQGWTSGGDEQYF. The CDR3 DNA is TGTGCCAGCAGCCAAGGCTGGACTAGCGGGGGGGACGAGCAGTACTTC.

The J gene is TRBJ2-1, the V gene TRBV13; 12 bases fit TRBD2. V lost 4 bases to trimming and J lost 7 bases; unmatched junction nucleotides: 14. This CDR3 is 18 amino acids long. Germline V gives CDR1 PRHDT, CDR2 FYEKMQ (reference sequence). DNA of the CDR3: TGTGCCAGCAGCTCACGGCCGGGACTAGCGGGTAACCTTAATGAGCAGTTCTTC. Translating it yields CASSSRPGLAGNLNEQFF.

The chain employs TRBV29-1 and TRBJ1-1; D is possibly TRBD1 (5 bases). The CDR3 has 13 amino acids. V lost 4 bases and J 0 bases, leaving 9 bases between the germline ends. The V gene's germline CDR1 is SQVTM and CDR2 ANQGSEA. CDR3 protein: CSVARGMNTEAFF. In DNA form, the CDR3 reads TGCAGCGTTGCCCGGGGGATGAACACTGAAGCTTTCTTT.

The CDR3 DNA follows: TGTGCCAGCAGCCCCCGGTTGGGCGGGGGGAGTAGGGATGAGCAGTTCTTC. Amino acids: CASSPRLGGGSRDEQFF. The chain uses TRBV11-1 and TRBJ2-1; 8 bases are a match to TRBD2. Germline V gene sequence: CDR1 SGHAT, CDR2 FQDESV (reference sequence). V was clipped by 5 bases and J by 8 bases; unmatched bases: 17. This CDR3 is built from 17 residues.

This clone has just a few counts. This chain connects TRBV7-2 to TRBJ2-7; D possibly corresponds to TRBD2 (6 bases). This CDR3 region has 14 residues. The germline V and J ends were trimmed by 6 bases and 7 bases, with 19 bases remaining between them. Germline lookup yields CDR1 SGHTA and CDR2 FQGNSA. CDR3 sequence reads: CASRSGSGVGEQYF. DNA for the CDR3: TGTGCCAGCAGATCCGGGTCGGGAGTAGGAGAGCAGTACTTC.

This clone was detected a few times. V gene TRBV7-9 combines with J gene TRBJ2-7; D is possibly TRBD1 (6 bases). The ends were cut back, 5 bases at V and 2 bases at J, with 19 bases in the middle. Germline V CDR1 and CDR2: SEHNR, FQNEAQ (reference sequence). The CDR3 is 16 amino acids. CDR3 residues: CASSPPAGDVAYEQYF. As DNA, the CDR3 is TGTGCCAGCAGCCCGCCGGCAGGGGATGTCGCCTACGAGCAGTACTTC.

This rearrangement joins TRBV11-2 to TRBJ2-7; 15 bases map to TRBD2. Germline V gives CDR1 SGHAT, CDR2 FQNNGV. The V gene end was trimmed by 4 bases and the J gene end by 7 bases; junction bases not matched to a gene: 5. The CDR3 is made up of 15 amino acids. The CDR3 is CASSSGLAGGREQYF. The CDR3 bases are TGTGCCAGCAGCTCGGGACTAGCGGGAGGAAGGGAGCAGTACTTC.

The chain couples TRBV30 to TRBJ2-5; 12 bases line up with TRBD2. V lost 3 bases and J lost 3; bases outside the gene matches: 8. The CDR3 is 16 residues long. Per the germline V gene, CDR1 is GTSNPN and CDR2 is SVGIG (reference sequence). DNA for the CDR3: TGTGCCTGGAGACGCCGACTAGCGGGAGTTGAAGAGACCCAGTACTTC. Protein: CAWRRRLAGVEETQYF. The whole variable domain, remainder taken from reference TRBV30 and TRBJ2-5, is SQTIHQWPATLVQPVGSPLSLECTVEGTSNPNLYWYRQAAGRGLQLLFYSVGIGQISSEVPQNLSASRPQDRQFILSSKKLLLSDSGFYLCAWRRRLAGVEETQYFGPGTRLLVL.

The J gene is TRBJ2-7, the V gene TRBV7-6, with 9 bases fitting TRBD2. Germline CDR1 SGHVS, CDR2 FNYEAQ. The junction had 1 base not matched to a gene; V was cut back by 0 bases and J by 4 bases. The CDR3 extends over 14 amino acids. The CDR3 nucleotides read TGTGCCAGCAGCTTAGCGCGGGGGGGGTACGAGCAGTACTTC. This gives the protein CASSLARGGYEQYF.

The rearrangement links TRBV7-7 to TRBJ2-2; D is uncertain. Germline-derived CDR1 and CDR2 are SSHAT and FNYEAQ (reference sequence). There are 15 residues in the CDR3. With 5 bases removed from V and 4 bases from J, the gap between germline ends came to 14 bases. Here the CDR3 DNA reads TGTGCCAGCAGCCCACAACTCCGAGGCACCGGGGAGCTGTTTTTT. Protein: CASSPQLRGTGELFF.